This T cell receptor beta chain is drawn from a study of T-cell reconstitution after alpha-beta-depleted transplantation in children. Whole-study findings and limits: About two months after transplant, alpha-beta T cells reportedly came from several hundred expanded graft clones. T-cell counts and diversity were attributed mostly to newly produced T cells one year after transplant.

A library of TCRbeta sequences, prepared with unique molecular identifiers, was generated. TCRdb itself ran the PCR reads through MiXCR, one entry per CDR3 protein. Among some 830,000 distinct CDR3 sequences listed, about 15% were seen once. Points on this clonotype: As yet, its antigen is unknown.

This sample comprised PBMCs, mostly from graft donor cells, obtained 360 days after TCRalphabeta/CD19-depleted stem cell transplant. This clonotype originated in a male patient younger than 18 who had a stem cell transplant for acute lymphoblastic leukemia, so the T cells may come from the graft donor.

The chain's CDR3 is CASLDLGTGNRGYTF. The CDR3 nucleotides read TGTGCCAGTCTAGACCTCGGGACAGGGAATCGGGGCTACACCTTC. The V gene is TRBV6-1, the J gene TRBJ1-2; 9 nucleotides agree with TRBD1. CDR1 is MNHNS and CDR2 is SASEGT in the germline V gene. The CDR3 length is 15 residues. Germline trimming cut 9 bases from V and 8 bases from J; bases unmatched to any gene: 16.